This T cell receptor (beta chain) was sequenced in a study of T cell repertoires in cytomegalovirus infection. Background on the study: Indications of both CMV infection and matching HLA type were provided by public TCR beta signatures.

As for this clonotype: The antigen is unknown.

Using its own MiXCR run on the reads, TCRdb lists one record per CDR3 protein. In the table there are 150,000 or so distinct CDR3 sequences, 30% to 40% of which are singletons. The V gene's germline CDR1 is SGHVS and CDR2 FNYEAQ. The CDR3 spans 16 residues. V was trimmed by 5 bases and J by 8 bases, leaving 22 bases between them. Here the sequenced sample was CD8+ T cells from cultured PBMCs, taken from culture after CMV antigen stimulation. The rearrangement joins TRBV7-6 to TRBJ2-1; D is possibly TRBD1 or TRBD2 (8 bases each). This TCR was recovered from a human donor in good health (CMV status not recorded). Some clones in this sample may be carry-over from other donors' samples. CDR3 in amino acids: CASSMGQDPSGHEQFF. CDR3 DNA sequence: TGTGCCAGCAGCATGGGACAGGATCCTAGCGGGCATGAGCAGTTCTTC.